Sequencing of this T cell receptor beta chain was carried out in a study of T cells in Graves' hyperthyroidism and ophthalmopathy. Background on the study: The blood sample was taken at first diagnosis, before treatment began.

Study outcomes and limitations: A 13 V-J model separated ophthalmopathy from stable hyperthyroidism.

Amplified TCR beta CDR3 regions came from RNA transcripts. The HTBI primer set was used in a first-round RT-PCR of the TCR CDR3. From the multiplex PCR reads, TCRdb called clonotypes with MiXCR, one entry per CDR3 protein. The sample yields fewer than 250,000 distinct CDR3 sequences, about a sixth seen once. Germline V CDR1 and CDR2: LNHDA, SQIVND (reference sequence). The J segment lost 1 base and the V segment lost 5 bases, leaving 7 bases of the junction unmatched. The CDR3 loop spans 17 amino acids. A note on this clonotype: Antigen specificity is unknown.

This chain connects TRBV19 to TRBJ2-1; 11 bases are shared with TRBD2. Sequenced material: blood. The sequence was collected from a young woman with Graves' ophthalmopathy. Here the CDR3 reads CASSPSRLAGSYNEQFF. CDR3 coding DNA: TGTGCCAGTAGTCCCTCCCGACTAGCGGGGTCCTACAATGAGCAGTTCTTC.